Listed below are T cell receptor beta chains from one sample, sequenced in a study of PD-1 blockade in classical Hodgkin lymphoma. Only in-frame clones appear in the TCRdb table, and some are missing; sequencing was by immunoSEQ multiplex PCR. The sample yields over 70,000 clones, just over 90% seen once. Sequences were derived from peripheral blood mononuclear cells (PBMCs), sampled before the fourth cycle of nivolumab. These receptors were taken from a human donor with classical Hodgkin lymphoma. CDR3s include the opening cysteine and the closing phenylalanine or tryptophan.

v_call cdr3_aa
TRBV28 CASTMIQGNGYTF
TRBV5-4 CASSQGDNVLDEQYF
TRBV25-1 CASSEYPQEATQYF
TRBV11-2 CASEWTGELFF
TRBV7-2 CARGDRGQGDTQYF
TRBV13 CASSSGTGGVYGYTF
TRBV9 CASRRHREGSNQPQHF
TRBV30 CAWSVQWDTEAFF
TRBV5-1 CASSLEVRSEQYF
TRBV20-1 CSAQSGEQFF
TRBV30 CAWSPGLILASQSYEQYF
TRBV6-5 CASSYSIQVNQPQHF
TRBV10-3 CAISSGAEAFF
TRBV6-4 CASIRGHHTDTQYF
TRBV11-2 CASSFSALADTQYF
TRBV7-7 CASSSLSRETQYF
TRBV10-3 CAISVSAEQWGSYEQYF
TRBV21-1 CASSKVTALYSNQPQHF
TRBV19 CASSTLTGSGSPLHF
TRBV5-4 CASSLGEVNTEAFF
TRBV7-2 CASSPGLAVREQYF
TRBV5-1 CASSLDLYEQYF
TRBV13 CASSLVRLAGQETQYF
TRBV2 CASTRGTGGNQPQHF
TRBV28 CASGYATNEKLFF
TRBV30 CAWSLRETQYF
TRBV30 CAWGGLVTNEKLFF
TRBV29-1 CSVDRGNTEAFF
TRBV21-1 CASNRVRGYEQYF
TRBV15 CATSRDPRPISYEQYF
TRBV4-2 CASSQTFGRESDTQYF
TRBV19 CASSQGGTDTQYF
TRBV18 CASSPGRETYYEQYF
TRBV9 CASTSGVRGETQYF
TRBV13 CASSAKDRVVEKLFF
TRBV27 CASSPLGQGVNEQFF
TRBV11-2 CASSSDLQPHTKQYF
TRBV9 CASSVGFLLAGDTQYF
TRBV7-9 CASKGGQMNTEAFF
TRBV5-4 CASSLVGTGTYNEQFF
TRBV4-3 CASSQSSITGGKGTGELFF
TRBV27 CASSLSPQGQGERKDSNQPQHF
TRBV27 CASSPGTSGIETQYF
TRBV27 CASIPVGRPEAFF
TRBV30 CAWSLAREGSDTQYF
TRBV28 CASTPGGAGGYEQYF
TRBV7-9 CASSLLDTIYF
TRBV7-9 CASSLVVVTGFSLTDTQYF
TRBV6-4 CASSGQPQETQYF
TRBV27 CASSLSVTDYTDTQYF
TRBV6-5 CASSLQGAKGYTF
TRBV7-8 CASSLRTGSTNEKLFF
TRBV10-1 CASRDRGYEQYF
TRBV2 CASVRDRVPNEQFF
TRBV27 CASSLGGHQQFF
TRBV14 CASSQLQGYTEAFF
TRBV6-4 CASSERGGGTTDTQYF